Each of the 19 T cell receptor beta chains below was sequenced from the same sample in a study of cytomegalovirus exposure and HLA in healthy donors. In the PCR, 60 Vbeta and 13 Jbeta primers were used. The method was immunoSEQ multiplex PCR; TCRdb's version includes in-frame clones alone and lacks a portion of them. The sample yields 95,000 to 150,000 clones, over 65% seen once. Sequencing was carried out using PBMCs. Receptor source: a young woman in good health and CMV-seropositive.

This clone was recorded only once. The CDR3 reads CASRTGTANTGELFF. The CDR3 nucleotides read TGTGCCAGCCGGACCGGGACAGCGAACACCGGGGAGCTGTTTTTT. The chain uses TRBV6-1 and TRBJ2-2; 7 bases line up with TRBD1. The CDR3 extends over 15 amino acids. The germline V gene has CDR1 MNHNS and CDR2 SASEGT. V lost 8 bases and J lost 0; bases outside the gene matches: 6.

The gene calls are TRBV7-9 and TRBJ2-5; TRBD2 aligns across 8 bases. After removal of 4 bases from V and 1 base from J, the junction contained 5 bases not matched to a gene. The CDR3 has 15 residues. Germline CDR1 SEHNR, CDR2 FQNEAQ (reference sequence). CDR3 in amino acids: CASSSGGTSQETQYF. The DNA for the CDR3 is TGTGCCAGCAGCTCGGGGGGGACATCCCAAGAGACCCAGTACTTC. Full variable domain (rest looked up from reference TRBV7-9 and TRBJ2-5): DTGVSQNPRHKITKRGQNVTFRCDPISEHNRLYWYRQTLGQGPEFLTYFQNEAQLEKSRLLSDRFSAERPKGSFSTLEIQRTEQGDSAMYLCASSSGGTSQETQYFGPGTRLLVL.

The gene calls are TRBV5-4 and TRBJ1-2, with 7 positions matching TRBD1. This CDR3 has 14 residues. Germline CDR1 is SGHNT and CDR2 is YYREEE (reference sequence). The V gene end was trimmed by 2 bases and the J gene end by 2 bases; junction bases not matched to a gene: 3. The CDR3 bases are TGTGCCAGCAGCTTTAACAGGGGCAACTATGGCTACACCTTC. Amino acids: CASSFNRGNYGYTF.

The chain recombines TRBV5-6 with TRBJ2-1; possible D gene TRBD2, 5 bases. The V gene lost 0 bases and the J gene lost 9 bases, with 10 bases spanning the gap. Per germline, CDR1 SGHDT and CDR2 YYEEEE. The CDR3 extends over 13 amino acids. The CDR3 protein is CASSLEVRGEQFF. In DNA, the CDR3 is TGTGCCAGCAGCTTGGAAGTCCGGGGTGAGCAGTTCTTC.

The genes are TRBV7-8 and TRBJ2-2; D gene unclear. Trimming left V 5 bases short and J 1 base short, with 11 bases between. CDR1 SGHVS and CDR2 FQNEAQ come from the germline V gene. CDR3 length equals 15 residues. CDR3 loop: CASSPWALNTGELFF. The CDR3 nucleotides are TGTGCCAGCAGCCCATGGGCCCTGAACACCGGGGAGCTGTTTTTT.

This clone has only one observation. The chain is built from TRBV9 and TRBJ1-1, with 9 bases identical to TRBD1. CDR1 and CDR2 (germline): SGDLS, YYNGEE. The CDR3 extends over 14 amino acids. V dropped 3 bases and J dropped 3; count of bases not matched to a gene: 3. This chain's CDR3 is CASSAGQGDTEAFF. For the CDR3, the DNA is TGTGCCAGCAGCGCGGGACAGGGAGACACTGAAGCTTTCTTT. The entire variable domain, with the rest obtained from reference TRBV9 and TRBJ1-1, is as follows: DSGVTQTPKHLITATGQRVTLRCSPRSGDLSVYWYQQSLDQGLQFLIQYYNGEERAKGNILERFSAQQFPDLHSELNLSSLELGDSALYFCASSAGQGDTEAFFGQGTRLTVV.

The chain employs TRBV5-1 and TRBJ2-3, with 10 bases fitting TRBD1. V was pared by 0 bases and J by 5 bases, with 9 bases of the junction left unmatched. CDR3 size: 17 residues. Germline V gene sequence: CDR1 SGHRS, CDR2 YFSETQ. The CDR3 DNA is TGCGCCAGCAGCTTGGAGCCAAGGGACAGGGGAGAAGATACGCAGTATTTT. Translated, it gives CASSLEPRDRGEDTQYF.

The chain couples TRBV6-5 to TRBJ1-3; D possibly corresponds to TRBD1 (6 bases). CDR3 length: 16 residues. Trimming cost V 2 bases and J 4 bases, with 15 bases left between them. CDR1 and CDR2 from the germline V gene are MNHEY and SVGAGI. The CDR3 here is CASSYLFGTNGNTIYF. CDR3 nucleotide sequence: TGTGCCAGCAGTTACCTGTTCGGGACAAACGGAAACACCATATATTTT.

The rearrangement joins TRBV4-2 to TRBJ2-1; no definite D call. This CDR3 region has 17 residues. Trimming cost V 3 bases and J 0 bases, with 15 bases left between them. Germline CDR1 and CDR2: LGHNA and YNFKEQ. As DNA, the CDR3 is TGTGCCAGCAGCCACGTCGACTTCTTGAGCTCCTACAATGAGCAGTTCTTC. Translating gives CASSHVDFLSSYNEQFF.

There are a few counts of this clone. The chain combines TRBV5-1 with TRBJ2-5; 9 bases agree with TRBD1. The CDR3 loop spans 14 amino acids. CDR1 and CDR2 (germline): SGHRS, YFSETQ. The V gene end was trimmed by 5 bases and the J gene end by 1 base; junction bases not matched to a gene: 3. The CDR3 here is CASRSQGAQETQYF. The CDR3 nucleotides are TGCGCCAGCAGATCACAGGGGGCCCAAGAGACCCAGTACTTC. The whole variable domain, remainder taken from reference TRBV5-1 and TRBJ2-5, is KAGVTQTPRYLIKTRGQQVTLSCSPISGHRSVSWYQQTPGQGLQFLFEYFSETQRNKGNFPGRFSGRQFSNSRSEMNVSTLELGDSALYLCASRSQGAQETQYFGPGTRLLVL.

This clone was counted between two and nine times. The J gene is TRBJ2-1, the V gene TRBV7-9, with D maybe TRBD2 (6 bases). Germline V gives CDR1 SEHNR, CDR2 FQNEAQ (reference sequence). The CDR3 has 13 amino acids. V was trimmed by 1 base and J by 7 bases, leaving 8 bases between them. The CDR3: CASSLDGLNEQFF. CDR3 sequence (DNA): TGTGCCAGCAGCTTAGATGGACTAAATGAGCAGTTCTTC.

The chain uses TRBV7-9 and TRBJ2-2, with TRBD2 as a possible D gene (7 bases). The CDR3 length is 14 residues. V lost 9 bases to trimming and J lost 5 bases, with 16 bases between them. Germline V gene lookup returns CDR1 SEHNR and CDR2 FQNEAQ (reference sequence). CDR3 DNA: TGTGCCAGGGGAGGGACCGGACAGACCGGGGAGCTGTTTTTT. Translating it yields CARGGTGQTGELFF.

This clone was seen just once. The V gene is TRBV4-1, the J gene TRBJ2-7; tentatively, D is TRBD1 (6 bases). The germline V and J ends were trimmed by 0 bases and 1 base, with 10 bases remaining between them. Germline V gene data show CDR1 as MGHRA and CDR2 as YSYEKL. The CDR3 runs 15 residues. In DNA form, the CDR3 reads TGCGCCAGCAGCCAAGAGCCCGGACAGTCCTACGAGCAGTACTTC. Translating it yields CASSQEPGQSYEQYF.

The chain is built from TRBV27 and TRBJ1-6, with TRBD1 identical over 7 bases. This CDR3 comprises 18 residues. Looked up from germline, CDR1 is MNHEY and CDR2 is SMNVEV (reference sequence). The trim removed 1 base at V and 9 bases at J, leaving 15 bases unmatched. CDR3 region: CASSLLGTVLSGGSPLHF. The CDR3 DNA is TGTGCCAGCAGTTTATTAGGGACAGTACTGTCTGGTGGTTCACCCCTCCACTTT.

V usage is TRBV9 and J usage is TRBJ2-1; D gene unclear. V lost 4 bases and J 0 bases, leaving 11 bases between the germline ends. Germline CDR1 SGDLS, CDR2 YYNGEE. The CDR3 has 15 residues. CDR3 region: CASSTRSYSYNEQFF. In DNA, the CDR3 is TGTGCCAGCAGCACCCGGTCGTACTCCTACAATGAGCAGTTCTTC.

This clone was seen a handful of times. The chain couples TRBV28 to TRBJ2-3, with a possible D match to TRBD1 (5 bases). CDR1 and CDR2 (germline): MDHEN, SYDVKM. There are 14 residues in the CDR3. Trimming pared 1 base from V and 4 bases from J, leaving 9 bases between. CDR3 DNA sequence: TGTGCCAGCAGTTTATTAGGGGCAGCAGATACGCAGTATTTT. Translating gives CASSLLGAADTQYF.

This clone occurred a few times. The chain joins TRBV29-1 to TRBJ2-1, with a tentative D call TRBD1 (7 bases). Trimming shortened V by 3 bases and J by 6 bases, and 15 bases separated the two germline ends. CDR1 SQVTM and CDR2 ANQGSEA come from the germline V gene. The CDR3 is 14 residues long. The CDR3 DNA follows: TGCAGCGTTGATAGTCGGGGGACAGCCAATGAGCAGTTCTTC. Protein sequence: CSVDSRGTANEQFF.

For the CDR3, the DNA is TGCGCCAGCAGCCAACTAATGGCGGGACAGGGCGGGACCGGGGAGCTGTTTTTT. Translation: CASSQLMAGQGGTGELFF. The genes are TRBV4-1 and TRBJ2-2; TRBD1 aligns across 9 bases. The CDR3 sequence is 18 residues long. The J segment lost 5 bases and the V segment lost 2 bases, leaving 12 bases of the junction unmatched. Germline assignment: CDR1 MGHRA and CDR2 YSYEKL.

The V call is TRBV2, the J call TRBJ2-5, with TRBD1 matching over 12 bases. Germline CDR1 SNHLY, CDR2 FYNNEI. The V and J ends lost 7 bases and 6 bases, in that order; junction bases with no gene match: 3. This CDR3 contains 13 residues. The CDR3 sequence: CASTRDRGQTQYF. Written as DNA, the CDR3 is TGTGCCAGCACCCGGGACAGGGGGCAGACCCAGTACTTC.